The T cell receptor (beta chain) under discussion was sequenced for a study of blood T cells in healthy people across ages. This CDR3 region has 13 residues. Trimming shortened V by 1 base and J by 7 bases, and 10 bases separated the two germline ends. Germline CDR1 and CDR2: SEHNR and FQNEAQ (reference sequence). For the second PCR, which ran for 7 to 11 cycles, a sample-barcoded 5' primer and a J-beta primer mix were used. The authors tagged each cDNA molecule using a template-switch adaptor with 12 random nucleotides. TCRdb re-derived calls from the 5' RACE reads in MiXCR, one entry per CDR3 protein. The data contain 700,000 to 850,000 distinct CDR3 sequences, under 40% of them singletons.

This TCR derives from a man aged 18 to 30 in good health. The chain uses TRBV7-9 and TRBJ1-2; D not certain. Sequencing input: blood. CDR3 amino acids: CASSLVPDPGYTF. The CDR3 coding sequence is TGTGCCAGCAGCTTAGTGCCGGATCCTGGCTACACCTTC. The variable domain in full, completed from reference TRBV7-9 and TRBJ1-2, reads DTGVSQNPRHKITKRGQNVTFRCDPISEHNRLYWYRQTLGQGPEFLTYFQNEAQLEKSRLLSDRFSAERPKGSFSTLEIQRTEQGDSAMYLCASSLVPDPGYTFGSGTRLTVV.